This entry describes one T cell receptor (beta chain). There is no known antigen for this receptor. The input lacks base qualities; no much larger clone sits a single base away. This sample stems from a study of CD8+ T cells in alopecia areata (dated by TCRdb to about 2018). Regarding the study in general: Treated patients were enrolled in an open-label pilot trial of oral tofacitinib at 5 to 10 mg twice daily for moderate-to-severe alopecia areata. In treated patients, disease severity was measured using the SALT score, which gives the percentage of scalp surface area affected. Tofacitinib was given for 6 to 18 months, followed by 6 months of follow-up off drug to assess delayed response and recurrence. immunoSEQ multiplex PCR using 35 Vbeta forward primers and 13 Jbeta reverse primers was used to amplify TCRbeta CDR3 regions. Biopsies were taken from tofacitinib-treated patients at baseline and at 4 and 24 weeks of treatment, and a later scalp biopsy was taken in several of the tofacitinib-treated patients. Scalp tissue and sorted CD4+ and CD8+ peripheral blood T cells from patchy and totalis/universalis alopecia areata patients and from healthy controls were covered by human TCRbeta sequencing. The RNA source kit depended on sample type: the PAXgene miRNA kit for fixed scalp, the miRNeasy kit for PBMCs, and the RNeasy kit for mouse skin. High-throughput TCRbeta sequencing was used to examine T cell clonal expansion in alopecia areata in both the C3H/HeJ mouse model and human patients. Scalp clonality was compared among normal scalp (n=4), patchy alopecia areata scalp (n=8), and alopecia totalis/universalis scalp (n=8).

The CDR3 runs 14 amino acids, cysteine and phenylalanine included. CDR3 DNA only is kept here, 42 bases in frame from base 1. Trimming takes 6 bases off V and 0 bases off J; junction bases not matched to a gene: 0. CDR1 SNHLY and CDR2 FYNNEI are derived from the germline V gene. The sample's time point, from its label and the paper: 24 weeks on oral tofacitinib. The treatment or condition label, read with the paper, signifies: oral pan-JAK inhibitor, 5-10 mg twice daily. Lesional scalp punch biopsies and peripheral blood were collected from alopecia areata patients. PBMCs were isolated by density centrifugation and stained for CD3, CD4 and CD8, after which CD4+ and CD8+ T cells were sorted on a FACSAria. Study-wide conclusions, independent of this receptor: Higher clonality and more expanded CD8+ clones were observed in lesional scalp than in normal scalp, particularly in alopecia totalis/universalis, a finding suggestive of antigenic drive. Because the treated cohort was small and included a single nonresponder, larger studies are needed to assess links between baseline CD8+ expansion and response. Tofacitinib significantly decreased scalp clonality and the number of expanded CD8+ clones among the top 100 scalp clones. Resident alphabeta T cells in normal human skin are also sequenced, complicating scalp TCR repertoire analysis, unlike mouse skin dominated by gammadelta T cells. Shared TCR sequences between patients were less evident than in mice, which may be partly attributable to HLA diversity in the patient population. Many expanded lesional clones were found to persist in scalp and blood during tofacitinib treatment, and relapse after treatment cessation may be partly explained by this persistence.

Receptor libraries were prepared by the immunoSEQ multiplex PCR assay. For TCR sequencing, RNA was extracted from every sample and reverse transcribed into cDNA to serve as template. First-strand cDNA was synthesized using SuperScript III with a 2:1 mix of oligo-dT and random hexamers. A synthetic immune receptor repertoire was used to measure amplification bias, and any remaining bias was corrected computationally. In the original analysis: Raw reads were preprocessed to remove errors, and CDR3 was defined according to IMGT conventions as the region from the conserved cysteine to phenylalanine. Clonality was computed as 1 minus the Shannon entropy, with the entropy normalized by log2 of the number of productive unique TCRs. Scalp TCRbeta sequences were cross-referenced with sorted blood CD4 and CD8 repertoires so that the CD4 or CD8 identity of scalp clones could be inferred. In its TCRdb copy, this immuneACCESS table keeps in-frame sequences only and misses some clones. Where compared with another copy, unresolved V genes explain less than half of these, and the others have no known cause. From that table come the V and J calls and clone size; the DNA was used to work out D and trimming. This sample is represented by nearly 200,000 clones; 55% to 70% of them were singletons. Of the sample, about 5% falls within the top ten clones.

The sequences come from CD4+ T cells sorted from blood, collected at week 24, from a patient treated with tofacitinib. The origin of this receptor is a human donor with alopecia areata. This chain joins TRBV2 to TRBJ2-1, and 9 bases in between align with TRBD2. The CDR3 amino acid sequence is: CASRRGGSYNEQFF. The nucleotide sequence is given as TGTGCCAGCAGGCGGGGGGGCTCCTACAATGAGCAGTTCTTC.